The T cell receptor (beta chain) described here comes from a study of cytomegalovirus exposure and HLA in healthy donors (dated by TCRdb to 2015 to 2018). For the study in its entirety: An earlier analysis of a few hundred of the donors reported approximately 260 Gb of sequence data and 95 million to 130 million unique TCR beta sequences obtained from approximately 180 million T cells. Donor age, sex, ethnicity and CMV serostatus were compiled together with the repertoire data. Every discovery cohort repertoire had been produced on one sequencing platform. An early release that covered fewer than 750 HLA-typed donors contained around 330 gigabases of sequencing data and roughly 84 million unique TCR sequences. HLA typing covered class I and class II loci at four-digit resolution. A later analysis re-analyzed previously published TCR beta repertoires from 600 to 850 donors and added high-resolution HLA genotyping to study TCR occurrence patterns. About five DR-DQ haplotypes were handled as single units for association and clustering because linkage in the cohort was strong. The later analysis used no new phenotypic data to find candidate immune exposures, relying instead on TCR beta sequences and their occurrence across donors. Among around 400 genotyped donors of the cohort, an average of approximately 240,000 unique TCR beta nucleotide sequences was sequenced per donor, of which 15% to 20% were non-productive. The number of donors typed differed by locus, with roughly 620-630 for A, B, C, DRB1 and DQB1, approximately 500 for DQA1, about 610 for DPA1, and some 440 for DPB1. Among the roughly 400 genotyped donors, 75% to 90% belonged to the genetic ancestry cluster associated with self-reported Caucasian donors. Using immunosequencing, the study profiled T cell repertoires from about 610 subjects and related those repertoires to cytomegalovirus serostatus. The study was designed to test whether signatures of past pathogen exposure could be identified by cataloging public T cell receptors. To predict cytomegalovirus infection status, the study combined high-throughput TCR immunosequencing, statistical association of individual TCRs with disease status, and machine learning. Besides the first cohort of 666 subjects, a separate validation cohort made up of over 100 different subjects was used. To decide whether each TCR beta V gene segment behaved as functional or pseudogenic, an earlier analysis of approximately 600 of the donors relied on high-throughput TCR beta sequencing. A later genetic analysis used genome-wide SNP genotypes for about 65% of the 666 donors, treating that subset as a discovery cohort.

The research as a whole found: A later analysis found that most CMV-associated TCR beta chains appeared HLA-restricted, with HLA associations seemingly driven largely by CMV exposure. A further reported finding was that TCR beta sequences accurately predicted the HLA-A and HLA-B alleles for most subjects in the first cohort. Because some donors lacked HLA typing at each locus, the association tests relied only on the typed subset. At a false discovery rate of 0.05, a later analysis linked approximately 18,000 TCR beta sequences to specific HLA alleles. Immune exposure information for the cohort was limited to CMV serostatus. Broadly in line with IMGT annotations, most TCR beta V segments showed up in productive rearrangements about 87% or about 30% of the time in an earlier analysis of under 700 of the donors. Presence/absence analyses assumed roughly uniform sequencing depth across donors, an assumption that may not hold. Across donors, most TCR sequences were observed very rarely, whereas some public TCRs were present in many individuals. Linkage disequilibrium might explain the correlated functional status among segregating V segments, but an unknown experimental factor could not be ruled out. In a later analysis, the rate of TCR association differed among HLA loci, with DRB1 alleles having the most associated TCRs and HLA-C alleles having the fewest. The 87-base-pair reads could not distinguish some IMGT-functional V segments, including TRBV6-2 and TRBV6-3, so those segments were excluded. The earlier analysis of about 600 of the donors excluded approximately 17 rarely observed V segments, including chromosome 9 orphons, because counts were too low. Several of the top co-occurrence clusters appeared to be linked to parvovirus B19, influenza, CMV and Epstein-Barr virus, according to a later analysis. In the study, approximately 160 TCR beta chains were listed as associated with cytomegalovirus. In vitro tests confirmed that a few of the cytomegalovirus-associated TCR beta chains recognize cytomegalovirus antigens. A group of highly shared sequence variants was considered likely to be a technical artifact of the sequencing pipeline. Assigning TCR associations to individual alleles was difficult when HLA alleles, especially DR and DQ, strongly co-occurred. The cohort was sequenced for TCR beta chains only, and without alpha or paired-chain data the features that could be detected were limited. In both the original and validation cohorts, the classifier was reported to diagnose cytomegalovirus status with high specificity and sensitivity. In a later genetic analysis, a missense DCLRE1C variant was associated with V-gene and J-gene trimming of TCR beta chains, and the association was replicated in an independent cohort. In a later analysis, HLA-associated TCR beta chains showed more clonal expansion and lower generation probabilities than non-associated chains that were equally common. The authors suggested that the approach could potentially be extended to other disease states and immunological phenotypes. In a later genetic analysis, fewer N-insertions in productive TCRs were reported among donors in an Asian-associated ancestry cluster than the approximately 710-donor mean.

To note about this clone: The specificity of this receptor is unknown. No base quality information exists; no much larger clone differs at one position.

In total, approximately 690 healthy bone marrow donors made up the cohort. Cohort members were all nominally healthy when sampled, although unrecorded immune exposures were likely present. The donor tested CMV seronegative and was one of the 352 seronegative cohort members. Every donor gave a peripheral blood sample, and the peripheral blood mononuclear cells from that sample were used for TCR beta sequencing. Genomic DNA extraction from the blood cell samples was performed with the Qiagen DNeasy Blood Extraction Kit. Taken from the germline V gene, the CDR1 and CDR2 loops are SNHLY and FYNNEI. Unmatched junction bases come to 8, with V trimmed by 3 bases and J by 3 bases. The CDR3 measures 16 amino acids from cysteine to phenylalanine. This entry keeps only the CDR3 DNA: 48 bases, framed from base 1. The method behind the library was the immunoSEQ multiplex PCR assay. A mixture of 60 forward primers for TCR Vbeta segments and 13 reverse primers for TCR Jbeta segments was used in the multiplex PCR. A multiplex PCR assay on genomic DNA amplified the CDR3 region of rearranged TCR beta genes. The Illumina HiSeq System was used to sequence the amplified TCR beta libraries as 87-base-pair reads. On the study's bioinformatics: In a later analysis, some 80 million unique TCR beta chains were counted across the 500 to 700 repertoires, and around 10 million of these chains were shared by at least two donors. To remove PCR and sequencing errors, raw reads were error-corrected and collapsed into unique sequences using a nearest-neighbor algorithm that merged closely related sequences. CDR3 sequences were aligned to IMGT reference sequences to assign V, D and J gene segments. For a sequence to be retained, a match of at least six nucleotides to both a V gene segment and a J gene segment was required. A rearrangement was called productive if the CDR3 had no stop codons and remained in frame with V and J, and every other rearrangement was called non-productive. CDR3 was defined according to IMGT convention as the region running from the second conserved V-encoded cysteine to the conserved J-encoded phenylalanine. The earlier analysis of about 530 of the donors excluded any sequence lacking an unambiguous match to a single V gene segment. An earlier analysis of 550 to 650 of the donors classified V segments as functional when productive rearrangements were above 56.7% and as segregating when the standard deviation between donors was above 5%. A statistical classification framework was built for diagnosing cytomegalovirus status from the catalog of TCR beta chain sequences. V and J gene assignment, in a later analysis, came from comparing TCR nucleotide sequences with IMGT/GENE-DB human TR gene sequences. The TCRdist pipeline was used in a later analysis to assign CDR3 sequences and most-parsimonious VDJ recombination scenarios. In a later analysis, every TCR beta chain was defined by the combination of its CDR3 amino acid sequence and its V-gene family, and reads without a unique V-gene family were dropped. To address suspected cross-contamination and a sequencing artifact, a later analysis removed a few hundred highly shared, low-generation-probability nucleotide sequences. For each public chain, a later analysis derived a clonal expansion index from normalized ranks of inferred template counts within each repertoire. In a later analysis, generation probabilities were computed using a VDJ recombination model fitted to out-of-frame rearrangements, and the results were checked against IGoR. In a later analysis, hypergeometric tests were used to score TCR-TCR, TCR-HLA and TCR-CMV co-occurrence, with a repertoire-size bias correction applied to TCR pairs. To estimate false discovery rates, a later analysis permuted the HLA or CMV assignments 20 times. In a later analysis, co-occurring TCRs were grouped using DBSCAN, and TCRdist sequence similarity was added for clustering within HLA-allele-positive subsets. Repertoires with fewer than 30,000 or more than 120,000 public chains were left out of co-occurrence clustering, as were five repertoires with anomalous nucleotide sharing. What TCRdb holds here is the immuneACCESS table cut down to in-frame rearrangements. Part of the clones is not present; checked against another copy, under half of the missing clones reflect an unresolved V gene, and the others are unexplained. V, J and clone size are taken as reported in that table, and D and trimming were inferred from the DNA itself. Here the sample has about 160,000 clones; 84% occur a single time. 0.95% to 1.3% of the sample comes from the top ten.

The TCR was taken from a man under 40 in good health and CMV-seronegative. The rearrangement combines TRBV2 with TRBJ2-3, with TRBD2 matching 8 junction bases. The sample consisted of PBMCs. The encoded CDR3 is CASSERVAGITDTQYF. In nucleotide form, the sequence is TGTGCCAGCAGTGAGAGGGTAGCGGGGATAACAGATACGCAGTATTTT.